The rows below give T cell receptor beta chains drawn from one sample of a study of blood T cell repertoires in COVID-19. Profiling relied on immunoSEQ multiplex PCR, and the TCRdb table lists in-frame clones only, not all of them. The sample records some 140,000 clones, around three quarters being singletons. Sequenced material: peripheral blood. The source of these receptors is a man aged 60-69 years with acute or convalescent COVID-19. Both conserved end residues are trimmed from each CDR3. The D gene is left open where the match is weak.

D gene,J gene,V gene,CDR3 protein
TRBD2,TRBJ2-5,TRBV7-2,ASSYRLAGGETQY
TRBD1,TRBJ1-5,TRBV28,ASRAGGSNQPQH
.,TRBJ1-2,TRBV5-5,ASSLDRTNYGYT
.,TRBJ1-2,TRBV6-5,ASSLRRGFNYGYT
TRBD2,TRBJ2-7,TRBV7-2,ASSLIGLAGGGSSYEQY
.,TRBJ2-1,TRBV28,ASSEGRVSSYNEQF
TRBD1,TRBJ1-3,TRBV6-1,ASSEQGARNTIY
.,TRBJ2-4,TRBV7-2,ASSTVGKNIQY
.,TRBJ2-3,TRBV7-2,ASSLGGIGLTDTQY
.,TRBJ1-5,TRBV4-2,ASSQATGVGQPQH
.,TRBJ1-4,TRBV4-3,ASSPGISSEKLF
TRBD2,TRBJ2-1,TRBV19,ASSGTSGIPTYNEQF
TRBD2,TRBJ2-5,TRBV6-5,ASRGWREGRETQY
.,TRBJ2-2,TRBV24-1,ATSASGANTGELF
.,TRBJ2-4,TRBV18,ASSSFRGLAKNIQY
TRBD2,TRBJ2-5,TRBV5-1,ASSLEGQREGLGQETQY
.,TRBJ2-5,TRBV4-3,ASSQAPGETQY
.,TRBJ1-1,TRBV2,ASHLSAEAF
TRBD1,TRBJ1-4,TRBV30,ACKGGDRGNEKLF
.,TRBJ2-1,TRBV7-8,ASSSHRGQNYNEQF
.,TRBJ1-6,TRBV5-1,ASSLTGKDNSPLH
TRBD1,TRBJ1-1,TRBV6-5,ASSYTWTGNTEAF
.,TRBJ1-2,TRBV10-3,AISGQSYGYT
TRBD1,TRBJ1-2,TRBV6-5,ASSKLGQGMHGYT
TRBD2,TRBJ2-2,TRBV7-9,ASSLSNLAGNTGELF
.,TRBJ2-7,TRBV27,ASSLSWGPSYEQY
.,TRBJ1-1,TRBV4-2,ASSQDQAHTEAF
.,TRBJ1-6,TRBV6-5,ASKQGTSYNSPLH
TRBD1,TRBJ1-3,TRBV18,ASSPDRGQGNTIY
.,TRBJ2-3,TRBV11-3,ASSWSDRDTQY
.,TRBJ1-2,TRBV5-1,ASSLAAGVFYGYT
.,TRBJ2-7,TRBV19,ASSVRSGYYEQY
.,TRBJ2-3,TRBV9,ASSVMVAQDTQY
TRBD1,TRBJ1-2,TRBV5-5,ASSPDREVRGYT
.,TRBJ2-7,TRBV10-3,AISGGYEQY
.,TRBJ2-5,TRBV7-8,ASSLAVETQY
.,TRBJ2-2,TRBV5-1,ASSLGGMDTGELF
TRBD1,TRBJ2-3,TRBV7-2,ASSLGQPSTDTQY
.,TRBJ1-3,TRBV4-2,ASSQSRQFGFSGNTIY
.,TRBJ2-3,TRBV10-3,AISQGTDTQY
TRBD1,TRBJ1-1,TRBV7-2,ASSLASGQGGEAF
.,TRBJ1-2,TRBV7-3,ASSLTQGNGYT
TRBD1,TRBJ1-2,TRBV6-5,ASSSLPGQGHYGYT
TRBD2,TRBJ2-6,TRBV14,ASSPRGRGSGANVLT
TRBD2,TRBJ2-1,TRBV30,AWRPGLDPYNEQF
.,TRBJ2-5,TRBV7-9,ASSPTGYQETQY
.,TRBJ1-6,TRBV27,ASSSSTGGTNSPLH
.,TRBJ1-2,TRBV6-5,ASSSIPNYGYT
.,TRBJ1-1,TRBV19,ASSAALTGEREAF
.,TRBJ1-5,TRBV28,ASGYRTGRYSNQPQH
TRBD2,TRBJ2-1,TRBV27,ASTPADRTSSDRVLAYNEQF
TRBD1,TRBJ1-2,TRBV29-1,SVETGVSGYT
.,TRBJ2-7,TRBV19,ASSMTANSYEQY
TRBD1,TRBJ1-5,TRBV18,ASSPGQGVNQPQH
TRBD2,TRBJ2-7,TRBV3-1/TRBV3-2,ASSQDWTLADPYEQY